The clone carrying this T cell receptor beta chain was counted once. Antigen: not known. Then a second PCR, running about 7 to 11 cycles, was carried out with a sample-barcoded 5' primer and a J-beta primer mix. One entry per CDR3 protein results from TCRdb running MiXCR on the 5' RACE reads. The table lists 1.5 million to 2 million distinct CDR3 sequences, about 50% of them singletons. The CDR3 sequence is 14 residues long. Trimming stripped 1 base from V and 0 bases from J, with 7 bases between. From germline, CDR1 is SGHAT and CDR2 FQNNGV. This entry belongs to a study of blood T cells in healthy people across ages. About the study: The template switching approach captured approximately one barcoded beta molecule for every two T cells.

The study, taken as a whole, reports: Correlation between TCR beta diversity and naive T cell percentage was strong.

This clonotype originated in a woman aged 40 to 50 in good health. The chain recombines TRBV11-2 with TRBJ2-7; D not resolved. The specimen was blood. CDR3 residues: CASSLAATSYEQYF. The CDR3 nucleotides are TGTGCCAGCAGCTTAGCGGCCACCTCCTACGAGCAGTACTTC.